This entry lists 13 T cell receptor beta chains sequenced from one sample in a study of a mutant IDH1 vaccine in newly diagnosed glioma. No cognate antigen is known for these TCRs. This table comes from immunoSEQ multiplex PCR, and its TCRdb copy is limited to in-frame clones, with some not included. The table has 40,000 to 45,000 clones, roughly 80% seen once. Time point indicated: week 47, end of study. Doses comprised 300 ug of mutant IDH1 20-mer peptide each, plus topical imiquimod. The sequencing used PBMCs, collected from a glioma patient whose treatment included an IDH1 peptide vaccine. These TCRs come from a man aged 18 to 29 with glioma. Some clones in this sample may be carry-over from other donors' samples.

This rearrangement joins TRBV30 to TRBJ2-2, with 8 bases identical to TRBD2. The V and J ends lost 0 bases and 0 bases, in that order; junction bases with no gene match: 3. The CDR3 is made up of 16 amino acids. CDR1 and CDR2 from the germline V gene are GTSNPN and SVGIG (reference sequence). For the CDR3, the DNA is TGTGCCTGGAGTGTTTACGGGGGGGCGAACACCGGGGAGCTGTTTTTT. Translation: CAWSVYGGANTGELFF.

This chain joins TRBV9 and TRBJ2-7, with a weak D call TRBD2 (5 bases). V lost 0 bases, J lost 3 bases, and 16 bases lay in between. The length of the CDR3 is 16 residues. Germline lookup yields CDR1 SGDLS and CDR2 YYNGEE. CDR3 amino acids: CASSVAGSLSYYEQYF. In DNA form, the CDR3 reads TGTGCCAGCAGCGTAGCGGGAAGTTTATCTTACTACGAGCAGTACTTC.

V usage is TRBV10-3 and J usage is TRBJ1-1; the match to TRBD1 covers 8 bases. V was clipped by 8 bases and J by 7 bases; unmatched bases: 6. Germline V gene lookup returns CDR1 ENHRY and CDR2 SYGVKD. The CDR3 spans 12 residues. CDR3 in amino acids: CAISGGAIEAFF. For the CDR3, the DNA is TGTGCCATCTCAGGGGGCGCGATTGAAGCTTTCTTT.

The genes are TRBV7-2 and TRBJ1-2, with D possibly matching TRBD1 (6 bases). The germline V gene encodes CDR1 SGHTA and CDR2 FQGNSA. Trimming took off 5 bases at V and 5 bases at J, with 15 bases between the two ends. CDR3 size: 14 residues. The CDR3 region is CASSPHRVGYGYTF. CDR3 coding DNA: TGTGCCAGCAGCCCCCACAGGGTGGGGTATGGCTACACCTTC.

This chain joins TRBV7-2 and TRBJ2-3; tentative D call: TRBD1 (5 bases). Germline CDR1 and CDR2: SGHTA and FQGNSA. The CDR3 length is 16 residues. V lost 6 bases and J 0 bases, leaving 16 bases between the germline ends. CDR3 nucleotides: TGTGCCAGCAGTAAAAGCGTAGGGGTGAGCACAGATACGCAGTATTTT. It codes for CASSKSVGVSTDTQYF.

The chain combines TRBV4-1 with TRBJ2-1; TRBD2 agrees at 11 bases. The CDR3 spans 15 residues. J was trimmed by 4 bases and V by 5 bases; bases with no gene match: 4. Per germline, CDR1 MGHRA and CDR2 YSYEKL. The DNA of the CDR3 is TGCGCCAGCAGCTACGGGACTAGCGGATACAATGAGCAGTTCTTC. It codes for CASSYGTSGYNEQFF.

This chain's CDR3 is CSVGTLDTQYF. In DNA form, the CDR3 reads TGCAGCGTGGGGACTCTAGATACGCAGTATTTT. The chain employs TRBV29-1 and TRBJ2-3; maybe TRBD2 (6 bases). CDR1 and CDR2 from the germline V gene are SQVTM and ANQGSEA. Trimming pared 6 bases from V and 5 bases from J, leaving 9 bases between. This CDR3 has 11 residues.

CDR3 residues: CASSLDLDRANEKLFF. CDR3 sequence (DNA): TGTGCCAGCAGCTTAGATTTGGACAGGGCGAATGAAAAACTGTTTTTT. The genes are TRBV7-9 and TRBJ1-4; 8 bases match TRBD1. Trimming at V came to 1 base and at J to 5 bases, leaving 6 bases not matched to a gene. The CDR3 is 16 residues long. Germline V CDR1 and CDR2: SEHNR, FQNEAQ (reference sequence).

This chain uses TRBV6-1 with TRBJ1-1; D is ambiguous. Germline-derived CDR1 and CDR2 are MNHNS and SASEGT. The CDR3 length is 15 residues. The ends were cut back, 2 bases at V and 2 bases at J, with 12 bases in the middle. The CDR3: CASSERARTNTEAFF. The CDR3 DNA follows: TGTGCCAGCAGTGAAAGGGCAAGAACCAACACTGAAGCTTTCTTT.

This clone has a handful of counts. The chain combines TRBV27 with TRBJ1-1; D not certain. V was shortened by 4 bases and J by 1 base, with 10 bases between the two germline ends. The CDR3 has 14 residues. From germline, CDR1 is MNHEY and CDR2 SMNVEV (reference sequence). CDR3 sequence reads: CASSSLNRNTEAFF. In DNA, the CDR3 is TGTGCCAGCAGTTCCCTAAACAGGAACACTGAAGCTTTCTTT.

The rearrangement links TRBV9 to TRBJ2-7; possible D gene TRBD2, 6 bases. The V end lost 0 bases, the J end lost 2 bases, and 12 bases lay between the germline ends. The CDR3 extends over 15 amino acids. The V gene's germline CDR1 is SGDLS and CDR2 YYNGEE. In nucleotides, the CDR3 is TGTGCCAGCAGCGTAGAATCAGGGACTCCCTACGAGCAGTACTTC. Protein product: CASSVESGTPYEQYF.

This clone was picked up one time. This chain connects TRBV9 to TRBJ1-4, with D tentatively TRBD1 (5 bases). Germline V gene sequence: CDR1 SGDLS, CDR2 YYNGEE. This CDR3 region has 14 residues. V lost 2 bases, J lost 11 bases, and 16 bases lay in between. CDR3 DNA: TGTGCCAGCAGCGTCGACAGCCGGGGGTGGAAACTGTTTTTT. As protein: CASSVDSRGWKLFF.

This clone was seen just once. This chain links TRBV20-1 with TRBJ2-5, with D hard to call. Germline assignment: CDR1 DFQATT and CDR2 SNEGSKA (reference sequence). CDR3 length: 10 residues. The V end was cut by 1 base, the J end by 4 bases, with 1 base between. CDR3: CSARGETQYF. In nucleotides, the CDR3 is TGCAGTGCTAGAGGAGAGACCCAGTACTTC.